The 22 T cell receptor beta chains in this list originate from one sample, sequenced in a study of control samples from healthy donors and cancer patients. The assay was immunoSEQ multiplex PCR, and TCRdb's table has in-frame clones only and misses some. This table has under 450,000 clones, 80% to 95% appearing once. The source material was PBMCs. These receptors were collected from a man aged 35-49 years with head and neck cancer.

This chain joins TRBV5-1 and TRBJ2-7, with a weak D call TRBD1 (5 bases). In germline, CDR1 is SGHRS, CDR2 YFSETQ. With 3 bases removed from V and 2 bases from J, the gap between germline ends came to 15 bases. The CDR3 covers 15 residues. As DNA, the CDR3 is TGCGCCAGCAGCTCCGGCCTGACAGATACCTACGAGCAGTACTTC. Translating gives CASSSGLTDTYEQYF.

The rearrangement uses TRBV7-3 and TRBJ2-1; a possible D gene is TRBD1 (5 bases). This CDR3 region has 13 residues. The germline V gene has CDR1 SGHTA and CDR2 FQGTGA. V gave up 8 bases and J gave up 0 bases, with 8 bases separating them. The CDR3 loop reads CASGQGSYNEQFF. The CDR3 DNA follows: TGTGCCAGCGGGCAGGGCTCCTACAATGAGCAGTTCTTC.

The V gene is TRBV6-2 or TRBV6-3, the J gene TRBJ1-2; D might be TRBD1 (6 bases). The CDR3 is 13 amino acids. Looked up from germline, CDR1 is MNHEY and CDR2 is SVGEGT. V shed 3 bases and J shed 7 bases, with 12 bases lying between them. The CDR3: CASSYFRGTGYTF. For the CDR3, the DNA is TGTGCCAGCAGTTATTTCAGGGGCACTGGCTACACCTTC.

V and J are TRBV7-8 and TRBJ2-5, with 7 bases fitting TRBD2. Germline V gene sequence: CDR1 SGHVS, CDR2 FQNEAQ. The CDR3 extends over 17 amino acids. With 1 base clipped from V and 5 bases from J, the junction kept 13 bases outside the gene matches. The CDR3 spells CASSLGGGGRRRETQYF. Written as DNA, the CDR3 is TGTGCCAGCAGCTTAGGCGGAGGCGGGAGACGTCGGGAGACCCAGTACTTC. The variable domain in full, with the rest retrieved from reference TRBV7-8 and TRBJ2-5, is GAGVSQSPRYKVAKRGQDVALRCDPISGHVSLFWYQQALGQGPEFLTYFQNEAQLDKSGLPSDRFFAERPEGSVSTLKIQRTQQEDSAVYLCASSLGGGGRRRETQYFGPGTRLLVL.

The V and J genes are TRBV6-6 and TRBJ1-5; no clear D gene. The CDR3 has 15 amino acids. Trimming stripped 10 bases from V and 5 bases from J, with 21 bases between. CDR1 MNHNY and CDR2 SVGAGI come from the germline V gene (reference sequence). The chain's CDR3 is CATSARLGRDQPQHF. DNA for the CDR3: TGTGCCACCTCGGCGCGTCTGGGAAGAGATCAGCCCCAGCATTTT.

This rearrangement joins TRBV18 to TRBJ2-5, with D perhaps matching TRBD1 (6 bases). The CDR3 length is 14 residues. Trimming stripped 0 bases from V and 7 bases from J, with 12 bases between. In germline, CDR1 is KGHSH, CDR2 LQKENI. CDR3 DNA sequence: TGTGCCAGCTCACCACCGAAACAGGGTGCGACCCAGTACTTC. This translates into CASSPPKQGATQYF.

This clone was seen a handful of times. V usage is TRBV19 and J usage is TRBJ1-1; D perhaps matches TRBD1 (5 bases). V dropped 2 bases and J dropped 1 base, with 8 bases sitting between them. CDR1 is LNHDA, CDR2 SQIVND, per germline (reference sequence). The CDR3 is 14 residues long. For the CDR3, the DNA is TGTGCCAGTAGTATACCAGGGCAGAACACTGAAGCTTTCTTT. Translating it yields CASSIPGQNTEAFF.

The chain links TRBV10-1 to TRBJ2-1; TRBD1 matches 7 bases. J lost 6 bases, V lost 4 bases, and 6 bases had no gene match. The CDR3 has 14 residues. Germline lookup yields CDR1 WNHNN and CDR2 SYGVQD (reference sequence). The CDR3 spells CASSGGTASNEQFF. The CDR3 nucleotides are TGCGCCAGCAGTGGAGGGACAGCCAGCAATGAGCAGTTCTTC.

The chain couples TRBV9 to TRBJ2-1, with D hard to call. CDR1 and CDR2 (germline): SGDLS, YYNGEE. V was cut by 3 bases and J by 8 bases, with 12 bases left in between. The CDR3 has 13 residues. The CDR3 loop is CASSGLRIYEQFF. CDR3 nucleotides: TGTGCCAGCAGCGGATTAAGAATCTATGAGCAGTTCTTC. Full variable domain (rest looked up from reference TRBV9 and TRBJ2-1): DSGVTQTPKHLITATGQRVTLRCSPRSGDLSVYWYQQSLDQGLQFLIQYYNGEERAKGNILERFSAQQFPDLHSELNLSSLELGDSALYFCASSGLRIYEQFFGPGTRLTVL.

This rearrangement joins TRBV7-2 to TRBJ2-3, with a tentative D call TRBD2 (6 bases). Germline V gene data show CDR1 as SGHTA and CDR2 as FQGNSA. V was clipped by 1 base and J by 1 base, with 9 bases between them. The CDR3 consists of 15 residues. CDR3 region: CASSLGGAGTDTQYF. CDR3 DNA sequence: TGTGCCAGCAGCTTAGGCGGGGCCGGCACAGATACGCAGTATTTT.

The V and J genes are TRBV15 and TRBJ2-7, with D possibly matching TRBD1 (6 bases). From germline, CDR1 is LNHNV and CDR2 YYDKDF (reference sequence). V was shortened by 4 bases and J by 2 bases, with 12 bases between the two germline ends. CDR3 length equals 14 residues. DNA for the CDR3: TGTGCCACCAGCAAGACCGGGACAACCTACGAGCAGTACTTC. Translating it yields CATSKTGTTYEQYF.

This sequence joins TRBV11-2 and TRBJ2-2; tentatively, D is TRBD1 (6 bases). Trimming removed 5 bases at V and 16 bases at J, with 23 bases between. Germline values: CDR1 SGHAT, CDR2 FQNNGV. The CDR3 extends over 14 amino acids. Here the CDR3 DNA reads TGTGCCAGCAGCCTCGGGACAACGCCCTCATTATCGTTTTTT. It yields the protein CASSLGTTPSLSFF.

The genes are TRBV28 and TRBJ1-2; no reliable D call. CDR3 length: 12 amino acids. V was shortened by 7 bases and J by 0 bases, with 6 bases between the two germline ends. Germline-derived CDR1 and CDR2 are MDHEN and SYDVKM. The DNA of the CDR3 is TGTGCCAGCAAGACAACTAACTATGGCTACACCTTC. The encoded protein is CASKTTNYGYTF.

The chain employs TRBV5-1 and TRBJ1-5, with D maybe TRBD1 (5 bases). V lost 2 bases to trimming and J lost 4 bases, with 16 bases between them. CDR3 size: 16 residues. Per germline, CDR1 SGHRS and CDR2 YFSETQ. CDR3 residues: CASSLTGVGGNQPQHF. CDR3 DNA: TGCGCCAGCAGCTTAACAGGAGTTGGAGGGAATCAGCCCCAGCATTTT.

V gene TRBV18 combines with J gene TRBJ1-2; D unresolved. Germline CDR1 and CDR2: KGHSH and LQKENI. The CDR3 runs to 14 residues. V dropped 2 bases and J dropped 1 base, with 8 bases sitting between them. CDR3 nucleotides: TGTGCCAGCTCACCATCTTCCATTAACTATGGCTACACCTTC. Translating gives CASSPSSINYGYTF. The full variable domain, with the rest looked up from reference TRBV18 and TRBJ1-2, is NAGVMQNPRHLVRRRGQEARLRCSPMKGHSHVYWYRQLPEEGLKFMVYLQKENIIDESGMPKERFSAEFPKEGPSILRIQQVVRGDSAAYFCASSPSSINYGYTFGSGTRLTVV.

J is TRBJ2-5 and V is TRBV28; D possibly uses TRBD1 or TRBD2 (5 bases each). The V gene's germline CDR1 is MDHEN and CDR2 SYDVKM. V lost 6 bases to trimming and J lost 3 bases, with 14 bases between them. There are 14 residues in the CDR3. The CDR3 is CASREAGAEETQYF. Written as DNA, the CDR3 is TGTGCCAGCAGGGAGGCCGGGGCTGAAGAGACCCAGTACTTC.

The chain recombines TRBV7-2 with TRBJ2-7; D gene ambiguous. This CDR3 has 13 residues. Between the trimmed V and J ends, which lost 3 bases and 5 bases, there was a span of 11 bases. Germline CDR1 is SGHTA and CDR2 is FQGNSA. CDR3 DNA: TGTGCCAGCAGCTTCATCAGTCCTCACGAGCAGTACTTC. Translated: CASSFISPHEQYF.

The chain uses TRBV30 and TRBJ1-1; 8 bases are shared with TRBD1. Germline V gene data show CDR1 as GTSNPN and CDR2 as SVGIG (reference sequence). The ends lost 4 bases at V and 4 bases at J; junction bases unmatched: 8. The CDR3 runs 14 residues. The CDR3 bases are TGTGCCTGGACCACAGGGGGTTTGGGCACTGAAGCTTTCTTT. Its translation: CAWTTGGLGTEAFF.

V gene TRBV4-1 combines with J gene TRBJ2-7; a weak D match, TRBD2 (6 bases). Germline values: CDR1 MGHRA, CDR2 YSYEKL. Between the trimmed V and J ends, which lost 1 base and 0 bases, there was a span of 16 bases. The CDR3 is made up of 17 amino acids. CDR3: CASSQATRGSSSYEQYF. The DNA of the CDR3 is TGCGCCAGCAGCCAAGCAACCCGGGGGTCGAGCTCCTACGAGCAGTACTTC.

In nucleotides, the CDR3 is TGTGCCAGCAGCCAGCTTGAATTTTTCTCTTCGGAGGAGACCCAGTACTTC. The encoded protein is CASSQLEFFSSEETQYF. The chain couples TRBV14 to TRBJ2-5; D uncertain. The CDR3 is 17 amino acids. Germline-derived CDR1 and CDR2 are SGHDN and FVKESK. The ends were cut back, 3 bases at V and 5 bases at J, with 22 bases in the middle.

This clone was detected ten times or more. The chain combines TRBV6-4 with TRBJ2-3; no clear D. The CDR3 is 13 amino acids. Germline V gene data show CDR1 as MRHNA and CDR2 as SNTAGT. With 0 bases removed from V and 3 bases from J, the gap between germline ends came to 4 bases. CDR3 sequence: CASSDSTTDTQYF. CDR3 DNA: TGTGCCAGCAGTGACTCGACTACAGATACGCAGTATTTT.

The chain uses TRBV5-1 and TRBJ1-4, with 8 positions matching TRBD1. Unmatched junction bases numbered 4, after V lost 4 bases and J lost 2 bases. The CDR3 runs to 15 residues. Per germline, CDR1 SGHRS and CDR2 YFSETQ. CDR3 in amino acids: CASSVQGATNEKLFF. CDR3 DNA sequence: TGCGCCAGCAGCGTCCAGGGGGCGACTAATGAAAAACTGTTTTTT.